The TCR beta chain under discussion was sequenced for a study of T cells in Graves' hyperthyroidism and ophthalmopathy. Study findings and constraints: Among thyroid clonotypes expanded above 0.001, most also appeared in blood. Patients with ophthalmopathy were separated from those with stable hyperthyroidism by a 13 V-J model.

The CDR3 spans 15 residues. Germline CDR1 is LNHDA and CDR2 is SQIVND (reference sequence). The ends were cut back, 7 bases at V and 1 base at J, with 16 bases in the middle. Amplified TCR beta CDR3 regions came from RNA transcripts. An initial round of RT-PCR targeting the TCR CDR3 relied on the HTBI primer set. TCRdb used MiXCR to reprocess the multiplex PCR reads, holding one entry per CDR3 protein. The sample has a few hundred thousand distinct CDR3 sequences; approximately 13% are singletons. At least ten counts were recorded for this clonotype. Its matching antigen is unknown. The clonotype originates from a woman in her thirties with Graves' hyperthyroidism that later progressed to Graves' ophthalmopathy. Sequenced material: blood. The V gene is TRBV19, the J gene TRBJ1-1, with D unresolved. In DNA form, the CDR3 reads TGTGCCAGTATCCCCCGCCGTGCGGCGAACACTGAAGCTTTCTTT. This gives the protein CASIPRRAANTEAFF.